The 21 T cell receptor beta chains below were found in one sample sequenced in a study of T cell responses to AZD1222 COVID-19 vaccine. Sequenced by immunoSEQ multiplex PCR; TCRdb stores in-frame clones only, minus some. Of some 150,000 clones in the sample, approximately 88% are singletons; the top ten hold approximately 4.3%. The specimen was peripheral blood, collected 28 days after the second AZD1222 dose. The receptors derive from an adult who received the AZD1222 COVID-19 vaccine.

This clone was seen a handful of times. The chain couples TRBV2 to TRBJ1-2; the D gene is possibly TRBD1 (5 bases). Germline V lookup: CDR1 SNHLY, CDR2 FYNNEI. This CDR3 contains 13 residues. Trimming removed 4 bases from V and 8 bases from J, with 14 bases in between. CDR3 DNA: TGTGCCAGCAGTGTTTCGGGGCATGAAGGCTACACCTTC. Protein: CASSVSGHEGYTF.

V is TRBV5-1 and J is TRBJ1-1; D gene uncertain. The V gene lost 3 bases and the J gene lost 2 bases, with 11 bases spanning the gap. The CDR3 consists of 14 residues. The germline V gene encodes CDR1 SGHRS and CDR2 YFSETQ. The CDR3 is CASSSTTVNTEAFF. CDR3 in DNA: TGCGCCAGCAGCTCCACGACGGTTAACACTGAAGCTTTCTTT.

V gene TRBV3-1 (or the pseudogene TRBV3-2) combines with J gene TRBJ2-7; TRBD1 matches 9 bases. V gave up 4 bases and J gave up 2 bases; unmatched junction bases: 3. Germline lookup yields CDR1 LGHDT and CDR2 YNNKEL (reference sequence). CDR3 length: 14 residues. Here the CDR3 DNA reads TGTGCCAGCAGCCCAGGACAGGGGACCTACGAGCAGTACTTC. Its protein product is CASSPGQGTYEQYF.

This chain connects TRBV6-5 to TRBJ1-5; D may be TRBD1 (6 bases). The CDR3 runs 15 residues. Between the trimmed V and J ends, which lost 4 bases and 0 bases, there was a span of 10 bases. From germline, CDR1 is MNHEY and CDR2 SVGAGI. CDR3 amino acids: CASSLDSYSNQPQHF. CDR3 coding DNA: TGTGCCAGCAGTTTGGACAGTTATAGCAATCAGCCCCAGCATTTT.

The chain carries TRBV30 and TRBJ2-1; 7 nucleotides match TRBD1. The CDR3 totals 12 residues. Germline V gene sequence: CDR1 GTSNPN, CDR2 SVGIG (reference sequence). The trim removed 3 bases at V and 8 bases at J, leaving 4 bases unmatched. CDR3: CAWRGQYDEQFF. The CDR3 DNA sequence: TGTGCCTGGAGGGGACAGTACGATGAGCAGTTCTTC.

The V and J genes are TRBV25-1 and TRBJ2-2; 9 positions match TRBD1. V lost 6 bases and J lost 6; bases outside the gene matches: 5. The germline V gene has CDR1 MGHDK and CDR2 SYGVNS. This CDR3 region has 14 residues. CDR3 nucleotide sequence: TGTGCCAGCAGAAGGACAGGGGTTCCCGGGGAGCTGTTTTTT. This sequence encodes CASRRTGVPGELFF.

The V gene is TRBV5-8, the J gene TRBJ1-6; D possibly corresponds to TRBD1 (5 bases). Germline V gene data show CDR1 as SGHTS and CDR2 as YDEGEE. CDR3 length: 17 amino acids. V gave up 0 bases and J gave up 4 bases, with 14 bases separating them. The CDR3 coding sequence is TGTGCCAGCAGCTTGGCCGGGTTAGGGGATTATAATTCACCCCTCCACTTT. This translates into CASSLAGLGDYNSPLHF.

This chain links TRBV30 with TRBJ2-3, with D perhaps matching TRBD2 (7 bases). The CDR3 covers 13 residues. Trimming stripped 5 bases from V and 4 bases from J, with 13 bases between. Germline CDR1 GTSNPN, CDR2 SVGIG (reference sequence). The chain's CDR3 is CAWSGGGPDTQYF. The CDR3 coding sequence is TGTGCCTGGTCTGGGGGGGGCCCAGATACGCAGTATTTT.

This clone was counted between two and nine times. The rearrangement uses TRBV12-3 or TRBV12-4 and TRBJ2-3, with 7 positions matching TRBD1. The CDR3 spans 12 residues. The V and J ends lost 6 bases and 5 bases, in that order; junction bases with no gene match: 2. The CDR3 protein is CASSHRGDTQYF. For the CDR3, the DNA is TGTGCCAGCAGCCACAGGGGAGATACGCAGTATTTT.

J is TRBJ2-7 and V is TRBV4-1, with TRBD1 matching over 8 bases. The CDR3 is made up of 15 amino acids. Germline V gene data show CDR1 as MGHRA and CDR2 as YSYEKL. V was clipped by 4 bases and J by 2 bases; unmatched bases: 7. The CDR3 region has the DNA TGCGCCAGCAGCCTGACGAGGGACAGGACCTACGAGCAGTACTTC. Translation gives CASSLTRDRTYEQYF.

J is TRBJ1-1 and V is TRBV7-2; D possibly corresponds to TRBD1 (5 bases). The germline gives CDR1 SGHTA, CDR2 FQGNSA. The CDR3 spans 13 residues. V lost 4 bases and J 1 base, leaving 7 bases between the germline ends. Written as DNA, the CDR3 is TGTGCCAGCAGCTCCCAGGGGAACACTGAAGCTTTCTTT. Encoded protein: CASSSQGNTEAFF.

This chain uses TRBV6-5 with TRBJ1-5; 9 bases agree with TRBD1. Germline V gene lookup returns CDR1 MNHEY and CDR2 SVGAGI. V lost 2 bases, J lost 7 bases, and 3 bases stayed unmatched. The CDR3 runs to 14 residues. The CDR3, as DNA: TGTGCCAGCAGTTACCGACAGGGGGACCAGCCCCAGCATTTT. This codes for CASSYRQGDQPQHF.

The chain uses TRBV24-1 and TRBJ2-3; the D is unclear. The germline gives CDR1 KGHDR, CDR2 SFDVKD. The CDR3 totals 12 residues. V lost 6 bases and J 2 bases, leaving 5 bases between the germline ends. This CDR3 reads CATSSDTDTQYF. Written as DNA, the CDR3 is TGTGCCACCAGTTCTGACACAGATACGCAGTATTTT.

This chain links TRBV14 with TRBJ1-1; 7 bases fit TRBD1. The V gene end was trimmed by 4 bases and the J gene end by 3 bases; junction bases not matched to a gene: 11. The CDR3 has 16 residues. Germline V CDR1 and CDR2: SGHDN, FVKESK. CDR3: CASSPRRSGTDTEAFF. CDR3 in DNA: TGTGCCAGCAGCCCTCGCCGATCCGGGACAGACACTGAAGCTTTCTTT.

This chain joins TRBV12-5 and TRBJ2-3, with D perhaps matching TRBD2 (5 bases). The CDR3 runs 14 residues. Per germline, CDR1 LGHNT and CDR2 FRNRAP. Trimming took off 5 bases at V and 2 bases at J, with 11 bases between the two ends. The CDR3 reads CASGPGGYTDTQYF. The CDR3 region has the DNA TGTGCTAGTGGTCCCGGCGGGTACACAGATACGCAGTATTTT.

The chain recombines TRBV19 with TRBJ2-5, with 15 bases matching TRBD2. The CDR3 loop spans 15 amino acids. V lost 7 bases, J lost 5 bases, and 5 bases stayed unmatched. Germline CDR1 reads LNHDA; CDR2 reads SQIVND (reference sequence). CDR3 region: CASTGTSGGMETQYF. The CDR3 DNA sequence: TGTGCCAGTACCGGGACTAGCGGGGGGATGGAGACCCAGTACTTC.

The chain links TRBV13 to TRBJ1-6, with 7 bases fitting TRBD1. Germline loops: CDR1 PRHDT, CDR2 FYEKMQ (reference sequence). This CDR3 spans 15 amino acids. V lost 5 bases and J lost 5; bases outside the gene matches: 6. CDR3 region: CASSHRGVHNSPLHF. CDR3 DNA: TGTGCCAGCAGCCACAGGGGAGTCCATAATTCACCCCTCCACTTT.

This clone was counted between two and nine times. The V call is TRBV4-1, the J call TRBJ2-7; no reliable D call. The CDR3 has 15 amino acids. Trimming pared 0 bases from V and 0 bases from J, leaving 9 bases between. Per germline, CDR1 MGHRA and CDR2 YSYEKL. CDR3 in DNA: TGCGCCAGCAGCCAAGATTTGTCTGTCTCCTACGAGCAGTACTTC. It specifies CASSQDLSVSYEQYF.

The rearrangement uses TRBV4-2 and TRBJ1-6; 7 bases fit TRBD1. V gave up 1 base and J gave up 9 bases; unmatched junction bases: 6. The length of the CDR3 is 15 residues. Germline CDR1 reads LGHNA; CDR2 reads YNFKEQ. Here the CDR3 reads CASSQARDSRSPLHF. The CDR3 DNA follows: TGTGCCAGCAGCCAAGCTCGGGACAGCCGTTCACCCCTCCACTTT.

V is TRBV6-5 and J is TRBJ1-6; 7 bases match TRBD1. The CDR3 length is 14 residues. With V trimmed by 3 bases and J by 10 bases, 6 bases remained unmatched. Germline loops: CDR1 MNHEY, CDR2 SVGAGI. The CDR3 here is CASSYERGLSPLHF. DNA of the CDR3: TGTGCCAGCAGTTATGAGAGGGGGCTCTCACCCCTCCACTTT.

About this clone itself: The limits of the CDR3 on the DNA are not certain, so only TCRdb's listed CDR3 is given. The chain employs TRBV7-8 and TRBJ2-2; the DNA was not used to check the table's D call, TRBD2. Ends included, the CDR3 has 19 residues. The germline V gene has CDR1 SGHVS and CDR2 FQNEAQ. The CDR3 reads CASSLFLWRGAASTGELFF.